One and the same sample provided the 5 T cell receptor beta chains below, sequenced in a study of beta chain features in type 1 diabetes. The sequenced template was cDNA made from the entire isolated RNA. Sequencing was performed with immunoSEQ multiplex PCR; in TCRdb, only in-frame clones are kept and a portion is missing. In the table there are 310,000 or so clones, 6.5% to 10% of which are singletons. The sample comprised central memory CD4+ T cells from blood. Every receptor here comes from a woman under 30 in good health.

V gene TRBV5-6 combines with J gene TRBJ1-1; 8 bases fit TRBD1. V shed 4 bases, J shed 7 bases, and the junction held 6 bases outside the gene matches. The CDR3 loop spans 13 amino acids. Looked up from germline, CDR1 is SGHDT and CDR2 is YYEEEE. CDR3 protein: CASSTVQGGEAFF. The CDR3 DNA sequence: TGTGCCAGCAGCACGGTACAGGGGGGTGAAGCTTTCTTT. Together with reference TRBV5-6 and TRBJ1-1, the CDR3 gives the full variable domain: DAGVTQSPTHLIKTRGQQVTLRCSPKSGHDTVSWYQQALGQGPQFIFQYYEEEERQRGNFPDRFSGHQFPNYSSELNVNALLLGDSALYLCASSTVQGGEAFFGQGTRLTVV.

In this sample, this clone turned up a few times. The chain combines TRBV7-2 with TRBJ2-7; 7 nucleotides match TRBD1. V dropped 6 bases and J dropped 0; count of bases not matched to a gene: 2. The length of the CDR3 is 13 residues. CDR1 is SGHTA, CDR2 FQGNSA, per germline. Here the CDR3 reads CASRDRNSYEQYF. CDR3 nucleotides: TGTGCCAGCAGGGACAGGAACTCCTACGAGCAGTACTTC. The full variable domain, rest sourced from reference TRBV7-2 and TRBJ2-7, is GAGVSQSPSNKVTEKGKDVELRCDPISGHTALYWYRQSLGQGLEFLIYFQGNSAPDKSGLPSDRFSAERTGGSVSTLTIQRTQQEDSAVYLCASRDRNSYEQYFGPGTRLTVT.

This clone was detected a few times. V and J are TRBV7-8 and TRBJ1-2; TRBD1 is a possible D gene (5 bases). CDR3 length: 14 amino acids. V was shortened by 1 base and J by 5 bases, with 11 bases between the two germline ends. Germline CDR1 reads SGHVS; CDR2 reads FQNEAQ. In DNA form, the CDR3 reads TGTGCCAGCAGCTTAGACACAGGCCGGTATGGCTACACCTTC. Its translation: CASSLDTGRYGYTF. Filled out from reference TRBV7-8 and TRBJ1-2, the complete variable domain reads GAGVSQSPRYKVAKRGQDVALRCDPISGHVSLFWYQQALGQGPEFLTYFQNEAQLDKSGLPSDRFFAERPEGSVSTLKIQRTQQEDSAVYLCASSLDTGRYGYTFGSGTRLTVV.

Ten or more counts support this clone. The V gene is TRBV28, the J gene TRBJ1-2; 10 nucleotides match TRBD1. Losses at the gene ends were 6 bases for V and 4 bases for J; bases not matched to a gene: 5. CDR1 is MDHEN, CDR2 SYDVKM, per germline. This CDR3 has 14 amino acids. The CDR3 nucleotides read TGTGCCAGCAGGGGGACAGGGGAGAGCTATGGCTACACCTTC. Translation gives CASRGTGESYGYTF.

The V call is TRBV5-6, the J call TRBJ2-1, with 13 bases fitting TRBD2. The CDR3 has 17 residues. Germline trimming cut 5 bases from V and 1 base from J; bases unmatched to any gene: 6. Germline values: CDR1 SGHDT, CDR2 YYEEEE. This CDR3 is CASSRGLAGQSYNEQFF. Written as DNA, the CDR3 is TGTGCCAGCAGTCGGGGACTAGCGGGGCAATCCTACAATGAGCAGTTCTTC.